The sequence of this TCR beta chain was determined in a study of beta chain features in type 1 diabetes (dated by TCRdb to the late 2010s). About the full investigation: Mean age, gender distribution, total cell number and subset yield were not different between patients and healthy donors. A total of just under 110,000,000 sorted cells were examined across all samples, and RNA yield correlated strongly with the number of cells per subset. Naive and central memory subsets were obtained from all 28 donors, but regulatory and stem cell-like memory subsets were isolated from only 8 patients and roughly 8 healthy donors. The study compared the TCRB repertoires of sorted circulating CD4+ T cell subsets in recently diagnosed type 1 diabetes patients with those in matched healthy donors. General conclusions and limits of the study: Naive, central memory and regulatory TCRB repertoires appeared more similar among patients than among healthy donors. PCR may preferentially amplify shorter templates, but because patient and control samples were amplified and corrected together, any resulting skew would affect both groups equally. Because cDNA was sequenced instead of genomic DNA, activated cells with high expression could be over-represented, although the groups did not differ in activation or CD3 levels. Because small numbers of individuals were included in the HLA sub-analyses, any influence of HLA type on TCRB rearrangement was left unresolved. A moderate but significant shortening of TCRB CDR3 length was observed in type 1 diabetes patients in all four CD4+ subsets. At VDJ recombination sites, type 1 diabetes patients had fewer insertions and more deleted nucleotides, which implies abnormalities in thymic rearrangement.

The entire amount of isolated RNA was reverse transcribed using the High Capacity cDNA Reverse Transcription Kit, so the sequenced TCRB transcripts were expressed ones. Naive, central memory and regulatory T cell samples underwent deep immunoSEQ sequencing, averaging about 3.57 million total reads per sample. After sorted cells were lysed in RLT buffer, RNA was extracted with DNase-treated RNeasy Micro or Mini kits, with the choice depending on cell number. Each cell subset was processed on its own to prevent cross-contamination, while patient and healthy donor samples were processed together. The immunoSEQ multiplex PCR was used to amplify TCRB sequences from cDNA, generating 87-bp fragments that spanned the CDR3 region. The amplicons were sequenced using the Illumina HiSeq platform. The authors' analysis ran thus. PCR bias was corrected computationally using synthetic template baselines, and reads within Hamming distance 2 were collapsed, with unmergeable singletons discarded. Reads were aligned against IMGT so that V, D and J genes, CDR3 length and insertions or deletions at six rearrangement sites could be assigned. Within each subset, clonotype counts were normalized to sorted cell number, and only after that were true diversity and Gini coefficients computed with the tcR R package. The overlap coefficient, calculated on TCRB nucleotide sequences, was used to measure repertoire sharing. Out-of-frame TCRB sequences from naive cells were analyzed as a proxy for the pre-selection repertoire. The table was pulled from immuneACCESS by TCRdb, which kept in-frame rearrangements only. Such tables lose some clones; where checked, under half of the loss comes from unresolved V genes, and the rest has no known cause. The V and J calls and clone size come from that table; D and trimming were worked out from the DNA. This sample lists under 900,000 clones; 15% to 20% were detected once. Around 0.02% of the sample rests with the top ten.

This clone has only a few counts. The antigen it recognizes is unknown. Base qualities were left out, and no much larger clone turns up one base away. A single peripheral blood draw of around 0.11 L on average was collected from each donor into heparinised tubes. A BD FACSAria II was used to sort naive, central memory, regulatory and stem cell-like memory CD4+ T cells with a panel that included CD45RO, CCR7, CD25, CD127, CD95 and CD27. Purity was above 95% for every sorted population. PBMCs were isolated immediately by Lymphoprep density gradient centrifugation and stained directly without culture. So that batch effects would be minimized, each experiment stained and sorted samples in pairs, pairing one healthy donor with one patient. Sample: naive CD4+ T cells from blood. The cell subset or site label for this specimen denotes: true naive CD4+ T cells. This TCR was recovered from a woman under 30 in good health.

The DNA is TGCGCCAGCAGGTCTACTAGCGGGACTGCGGGTGAGCAGTTCTTC. It codes for CASRSTSGTAGEQFF. The chain is made from TRBV5-1 and TRBJ2-1, with 10 junctional bases fitting TRBD2. The germline V gene encodes CDR1 SGHRS and CDR2 YFSETQ. From its cysteine to its phenylalanine, the CDR3 spans 15 amino acids. The kept DNA is CDR3 alone, 45 bases in frame from the first base. V loses 5 bases at its end and J loses 9 bases; junction bases beyond the gene matches: 11.